The source of this T cell receptor (beta chain) is a study of post-analysis software for immune sequencing data. About the research overall: Disease trajectories encompassed relapsing-remitting, secondary progressive and progressive-relapsing multiple sclerosis.

The table lists this clonotype with a few counts. Sequencing libraries made from TCR beta cDNA carried unique molecular identifiers. TCRdb used MiXCR to reprocess the PCR reads, holding one entry per CDR3 protein. Among hundreds of thousands of distinct CDR3 sequences, about a third were seen once, and the ten largest hold 10% to 15%. This clonotype was sampled from a girl under 18 with multiple sclerosis. The source material was blood.

CDR3 sequence reads: CASSLDESGVLTYERYF. DNA for the CDR3: TGTGCCAGCAGCTTAGATGAATCAGGGGTCCTGACCTACGAGCGGTACTTC. The chain combines TRBV11-2 with TRBJ2-5; a possible D gene is TRBD1 (6 bases). The CDR3 covers 17 residues. Trimming removed 0 bases at V and 13 bases at J, with 27 bases between. Germline-derived CDR1 and CDR2 are SGHAT and FQNNGV.